A single sample is the source of the 19 T cell receptor beta chains below, sequenced in a study of cytomegalovirus exposure and HLA in healthy donors. Vbeta (60) and Jbeta (13) primers were used in the PCR. Data came from immunoSEQ multiplex PCR; TCRdb stores just in-frame clones and leaves some out. The sample carries over 80,000 clones, around 82% recorded once. The sample taken for sequencing was PBMCs. The receptors here all came from a man aged 40-55 years in good health and CMV-seropositive.

The table lists this clone with a count of one. The chain recombines TRBV2 with TRBJ2-3; possibly TRBD2 for D (7 bases). CDR3 size: 16 residues. Per germline, CDR1 SNHLY and CDR2 FYNNEI. Trimming left V 6 bases short and J 2 bases short, with 18 bases between. The CDR3 spells CASRAGAIIPTDTQYF. CDR3 in DNA: TGTGCCAGCAGGGCGGGGGCCATTATCCCCACAGATACGCAGTATTTT.

This clone appeared once. The chain is built from TRBV11-2 and TRBJ1-6; tentatively, D is TRBD1 (6 bases). The V end was cut by 7 bases, the J end by 10 bases, with 14 bases between. The CDR3 is 13 amino acids. CDR1 and CDR2 (germline): SGHAT, FQNNGV. CDR3 region: CASNPGVSSPLHF. DNA for the CDR3: TGTGCCAGCAACCCAGGGGTCTCGTCACCCCTCCACTTT.

This chain uses TRBV6-5 with TRBJ1-1; TRBD1 matches at 7 bases. CDR3 size: 13 residues. Germline CDR1 reads MNHEY; CDR2 reads SVGAGI. The trim removed 8 bases at V and 11 bases at J, leaving 14 bases unmatched. CDR3 nucleotide sequence: TGTGCCAGCGGGGGGACAGTTCCCAAGGAGGCTTTCTTT. Translated: CASGGTVPKEAFF.

The gene calls are TRBV6-1 and TRBJ2-7, with 10 nucleotides matching TRBD2. Germline CDR1 and CDR2: MNHNS and SASEGT. The V segment lost 3 bases and the J segment 4 bases; nucleotides outside the gene matches: 3. The CDR3 has 14 residues. Written as DNA, the CDR3 is TGTGCCAGCAGTGACGGACTAGCGGTTTACGAGCAGTACTTC. It encodes CASSDGLAVYEQYF.

This rearrangement joins TRBV12-5 to TRBJ2-1; TRBD2 matches at 7 bases. Germline V gives CDR1 LGHNT, CDR2 FRNRAP. V gave up 2 bases and J gave up 15 bases; unmatched junction bases: 19. The CDR3 is 16 amino acids. This CDR3 reads CASGLFYGGVGEVVFF. The CDR3 coding sequence is TGTGCTAGTGGTTTGTTCTATGGGGGGGTTGGGGAAGTCGTGTTCTTC.

The chain uses TRBV2 and TRBJ1-2, with 7 bases aligning to TRBD1. CDR3 length: 15 amino acids. The V gene's germline CDR1 is SNHLY and CDR2 FYNNEI. V lost 5 bases to trimming and J lost 6 bases; unmatched junction nucleotides: 12. CDR3: CASSKWNDRENGYTF. CDR3 bases: TGTGCCAGCAGTAAGTGGAATGACAGGGAAAATGGCTACACCTTC.

The chain combines TRBV19 with TRBJ2-1; 9 nucleotides agree with TRBD1. Trimming at V came to 8 bases and at J to 8 bases, leaving 13 bases not matched to a gene. This CDR3 has 15 amino acids. From germline, CDR1 is LNHDA and CDR2 SQIVND (reference sequence). CDR3 sequence (DNA): TGTGCCAGTCTCGGGGGACAGGGCCAATCCGATGAGCAGTTCTTC. As protein: CASLGGQGQSDEQFF.

A word on this clone: At the DNA level, this CDR3 is encoded by other sequences in the same sample as well. V is TRBV7-9 and J is TRBJ1-1; D is undetermined. CDR3 length equals 13 residues. V lost 1 base and J 4 bases, leaving 7 bases between the germline ends. Germline loops: CDR1 SEHNR, CDR2 FQNEAQ (reference sequence). The CDR3 DNA is TGTGCCAGCAGCTTAGAGGGAGGCACTGAAGCTTTCTTT. This gives the protein CASSLEGGTEAFF.

V usage is TRBV7-3 and J usage is TRBJ2-3, with 7 bases aligning to TRBD1. V dropped 5 bases and J dropped 2; count of bases not matched to a gene: 4. Per the germline V gene, CDR1 is SGHTA and CDR2 is FQGTGA. The CDR3 is 14 residues long. CDR3 residues: CASSTGQDTDTQYF. In nucleotides, the CDR3 is TGTGCCAGCAGCACCGGACAGGACACAGATACGCAGTATTTT. Complete variable domain (other parts from reference TRBV7-3 and TRBJ2-3): GAGVSQTPSNKVTEKGKYVELRCDPISGHTALYWYRQSLGQGPEFLIYFQGTGAADDSGLPNDRFFAVRPEGSVSTLKIQRTERGDSAVYLCASSTGQDTDTQYFGPGTRLTVL.

The rearrangement uses TRBV18 and TRBJ1-3; unclear D gene. V was cut by 0 bases and J by 2 bases, with 5 bases left in between. Germline assignment: CDR1 KGHSH and CDR2 LQKENI. CDR3 length: 14 residues. The CDR3 reads CASSPPPAGNTIYF. The DNA for the CDR3 is TGTGCCAGCTCACCACCACCGGCTGGAAACACCATATATTTT.

The rearrangement joins TRBV10-3 to TRBJ2-6; 8 positions match TRBD1. The CDR3 runs to 18 residues. V trimming: 4 bases; J trimming: 0 bases; junction bases outside the gene matches: 8. Germline lookup yields CDR1 ENHRY and CDR2 SYGVKD. For the CDR3, the DNA is TGTGCCATCAGTGGGATCAGGGGGCTTAGCTCTGGGGCCAACGTCCTGACTTTC. Its translation is CAISGIRGLSSGANVLTF.

The V gene is TRBV1, the J gene TRBJ1-2; TRBD1 reflects the table's D call only, with no check against the DNA. TRBV1 is assigned pseudogene status. This CDR3 has 16 residues. CDR3 region: CTSSQAIDGTVYGYTF. The CDR3, as DNA: TGCACCAGCAGCCAAGCTATAGACGGGACAGTCTATGGCTACACCTTC.

This clone was seen just once. J is TRBJ2-1 and V is TRBV5-1; a possible D gene is TRBD2 (5 bases). The V gene's germline CDR1 is SGHRS and CDR2 YFSETQ. Trimming stripped 3 bases from V and 7 bases from J, with 14 bases between. The CDR3 loop spans 14 amino acids. The CDR3 coding sequence is TGCGCCAGCAGCTCCCCCCGGGGAGTAAATGAGCAGTTCTTC. This sequence encodes CASSSPRGVNEQFF.

The V gene is TRBV29-1, the J gene TRBJ1-1; D not certain. The CDR3 has 14 residues. CDR1 and CDR2 from the germline V gene are SQVTM and ANQGSEA. Trimming took 4 bases from V and 3 from J, leaving 15 bases between them. Written as DNA, the CDR3 is TGCAGCGTTGTTGAGCGAAGCGGGTACACTGAAGCTTTCTTT. Translating gives CSVVERSGYTEAFF.

The CDR3 protein is CASSRPGTTVDSYTF. CDR3 nucleotide sequence: TGCGCCAGCAGCCGCCCAGGGACTACCGTGGACAGCTACACCTTC. The chain uses TRBV4-1 and TRBJ1-2; TRBD1 might be the D (5 bases). The length of the CDR3 is 15 residues. CDR1 and CDR2 from the germline V gene are MGHRA and YSYEKL. Trimming removed 4 bases from V and 9 bases from J, with 21 bases in between.

A note on this clone: One end of the junction fails to match germline, which may point to a read error. J is TRBJ2-3 and V is TRBV7-2, with D tentatively TRBD2 (6 bases). Per the germline V gene, CDR1 is SGHTA and CDR2 is FQGNSA. The CDR3 is made up of 15 amino acids. The CDR3 nucleotides read TGTGCCAGCAGCTTAGCGGGGGGATCCACAGATACGCGGTATTTT. This encodes CASSLAGGSTDTRYF.

This clone was detected only a few times. The CDR3 loop is CASTSTGENTEAFF. The CDR3 DNA reads TGTGCCAGCACCTCGACAGGGGAGAACACTGAAGCTTTCTTT. The J gene is TRBJ1-1, the V gene TRBV7-9; TRBD1 agrees at 8 bases. The junction had 5 bases not matched to a gene; V was cut back by 7 bases and J by 1 base. The CDR3 has 14 residues. In germline, CDR1 is SEHNR, CDR2 FQNEAQ (reference sequence).

The CDR3, as DNA: TGTGCCAGCTCATCAGGACAGGGGGACTACGAGCAGTACTTC. Encoded protein: CASSSGQGDYEQYF. The chain joins TRBV18 to TRBJ2-7; 10 bases are shared with TRBD1. V dropped 5 bases and J dropped 3; count of bases not matched to a gene: 4. The CDR3 sequence is 14 residues long. Germline V lookup: CDR1 KGHSH, CDR2 LQKENI.

The rearrangement links TRBV29-1 to TRBJ2-3, with D possibly matching TRBD2 (6 bases). Trimming took off 3 bases at V and 5 bases at J, with 18 bases between the two ends. CDR1 and CDR2 from the germline V gene are SQVTM and ANQGSEA. This CDR3 is built from 15 residues. The CDR3 DNA reads TGCAGCGTTGACAAAGGGACTTCCACGGGAGATACGCAGTATTTT. It is translated as CSVDKGTSTGDTQYF.